This TCR beta chain came from a study of cytomegalovirus exposure and HLA in healthy donors. Regarding the study as a whole: In a later analysis, the majority of CMV-associated beta chains seemingly showed HLA restriction. Associated with cytomegalovirus, according to the listing, were around 160 TCR beta chains. Judged likely to be a sequencing artifact was a cluster of highly shared sequence variants. Analysis was carried out at a later point, and it linked a missense DCLRE1C variant to TCR beta V- and J-gene trimming.

A word on this clone: Its antigen is not known.

CDR1 is MNHEY, CDR2 SVGAGI, per germline. This CDR3 region has 15 residues. The J segment lost 3 bases and the V segment lost 5 bases, leaving 7 bases of the junction unmatched. Primers for the PCR totalled 60 Vbeta and 13 Jbeta. The method was immunoSEQ multiplex PCR; TCRdb's version includes in-frame clones alone and lacks a portion of them. The sample carries about 95,000 clones, about 77% recorded once. The chain employs TRBV6-5 and TRBJ1-5; 7 positions agree with TRBD1. Material for sequencing was PBMCs. This clonotype was sampled from a middle-aged woman in good health and CMV-seronegative. For the CDR3, the DNA is TGTGCCAGCAGTAGAACCGGGACAGTCAATCAGCCCCAGCATTTT. Encoded protein: CASSRTGTVNQPQHF.